Listed here are 30 T cell receptor beta chains from one sample, sequenced in a study of molecular identifiers for immune sequencing clone quantification. In TCRdb, the PCR reads were re-called with MiXCR into one record per CDR3 protein. The sample records roughly 630,000 distinct CDR3 sequences, 25% being singletons. Sequencing used naive CD8+ T cells from blood, with Jurkat cell RNA spiked in. The subset denotes: FACS-sorted CD8+CD4-CCR7+CD45RA+ naive T cells. The origin of the receptors is a human donor in good health. Some libraries in this study had Jurkat cell RNA spiked in.

This clonotype occurred a few times. The DNA is omitted, as the CDR3 cannot be located on it reliably, and the CDR3 follows TCRdb's listing. The chain combines TRBV30 with TRBJ1-1. Germline V lookup: CDR1 GTSNPN, CDR2 SVGIG (reference sequence). The CDR3 length is 12 residues, termini included. The CDR3 sequence: CAWSLGTGEAFF.

Concerning this clonotype itself: One junction end disagrees with the germline gene, perhaps due to a read error. The chain has TRBV7-9 and TRBJ2-5, with D unclear. The germline CDR1 and CDR2 sequences are SEHNR and FQNEAQ (reference sequence). This CDR3 contains 14 residues. CDR3 amino acids: CASSLENSQEPQYF. The CDR3 region has the DNA TGTGCCAGCAGCCTAGAGAACAGCCAAGAGCCCCAGTACTTC.

In the case of this clonotype: Since a much larger clone is just one base distant, this may be a read error. The rearrangement uses TRBV5-1 and TRBJ2-7, with TRBD2 identical over 9 bases. There are 15 residues in the CDR3. The trim removed 0 bases at V and 5 bases at J, leaving 6 bases unmatched. From germline, CDR1 is SGHRS and CDR2 YFSETQ. The CDR3 DNA is TGCGCCAGCAGCTTGGTTTCTAGCGGGGCCCACGAGCAGTACTTC. Its protein product is CASSLVSSGAHEQYF.

A note on this clonotype: A much larger clonotype is one base distant, so this may be a read error. The chain couples TRBV6-5 to TRBJ2-7, with D perhaps matching TRBD1 (6 bases). CDR3 length: 15 amino acids. The germline CDR1 and CDR2 sequences are MNHEY and SVGAGI. Trimming removed 8 bases at V and 7 bases at J, with 24 bases between. This chain's CDR3 is CASRNVQGLDKEQYF. Written as DNA, the CDR3 is TGTGCCAGCCGCAACGTACAGGGATTGGATAAGGAGCAGTACTTC.

This clonotype was detected only a few times. The chain recombines TRBV6-2 or TRBV6-3 with TRBJ2-7; unclear D gene. The length of the CDR3 is 13 residues. CDR1 is MNHEY and CDR2 is SVGEGT in the germline V gene. V shed 2 bases and J shed 5 bases, with 10 bases lying between them. The CDR3 region is CASSYPNLDEQYF. CDR3 sequence (DNA): TGTGCCAGCAGTTACCCCAACCTCGACGAGCAGTACTTC.

The table lists this clonotype with many counts. The chain joins TRBV4-2 to TRBJ2-7; 10 nucleotides agree with TRBD2. The CDR3 runs 15 residues. Germline CDR1 LGHNA, CDR2 YNFKEQ. V trimming: 0 bases; J trimming: 2 bases; junction bases outside the gene matches: 1. CDR3 sequence (DNA): TGTGCCAGCAGCCAAGAGGGACTAGCGCCCTACGAGCAGTACTTC. It codes for CASSQEGLAPYEQYF.

The genes are TRBV6-2 or TRBV6-3 and TRBJ1-1, with 7 bases aligning to TRBD1. The germline V gene encodes CDR1 MNHEY and CDR2 SVGEGT. CDR3 length: 15 residues. J was trimmed by 4 bases and V by 3 bases; bases with no gene match: 8. The CDR3 region has the DNA TGTGCCAGCAGTTATCTAGGGGGCGGCGGCACTGAAGCTTTCTTT. Its translation: CASSYLGGGGTEAFF.

As concerns this clonotype: With a much larger clone just one base away, this may be a read error. The chain joins TRBV7-2 to TRBJ2-5; either TRBD1 or TRBD2 may supply D (5 bases each). Trimming left V 9 bases short and J 3 bases short, with 11 bases between. The CDR3 contains 12 residues. Germline V CDR1 and CDR2: SGHTA, FQGNSA. The CDR3 DNA reads TGTGCCAGTGGGGGTAAAGAAGAGACCCAGTACTTC. This sequence encodes CASGGKEETQYF.

This clonotype was recorded at least ten times. The chain recombines TRBV29-1 with TRBJ2-2; 9 bases fit TRBD2. The V gene end was trimmed by 6 bases and the J gene end by 2 bases; junction bases not matched to a gene: 10. Germline-derived CDR1 and CDR2 are SQVTM and ANQGSEA. This CDR3 has 16 amino acids. This CDR3 reads CSVGGQREVNTGELFF. The CDR3 nucleotides are TGCAGCGTGGGCGGGCAGCGGGAGGTAAACACCGGGGAGCTGTTTTTT.

The gene calls are TRBV29-1 and TRBJ2-1; 10 nucleotides match TRBD2. V was clipped by 2 bases and J by 5 bases; unmatched bases: 9. The CDR3 is made up of 16 amino acids. Germline V gene lookup returns CDR1 SQVTM and CDR2 ANQGSEA. Here the CDR3 DNA reads TGCAGCGTTGAACATAGCGGGGGGCCCCTAAACAATGAGCAGTTCTTC. This gives the protein CSVEHSGGPLNNEQFF.

This clonotype was observed many times. The chain joins TRBV7-2 to TRBJ2-3; 10 nucleotides match TRBD2. The germline CDR1 and CDR2 sequences are SGHTA and FQGNSA. CDR3 length: 15 amino acids. Losses at the gene ends were 6 bases for V and 2 bases for J; bases not matched to a gene: 5. CDR3 sequence: CASRKRGGPTDTQYF. As DNA, the CDR3 is TGTGCCAGCAGGAAGCGGGGGGGCCCCACAGATACGCAGTATTTT. The complete variable domain, with remaining parts taken from reference TRBV7-2 and TRBJ2-3, reads GAGVSQSPSNKVTEKGKDVELRCDPISGHTALYWYRQSLGQGLEFLIYFQGNSAPDKSGLPSDRFSAERTGGSVSTLTIQRTQQEDSAVYLCASRKRGGPTDTQYFGPGTRLTVL.

This clonotype was seen more than once but under ten times. The chain carries TRBV27 and TRBJ1-5; TRBD1 might be the D (6 bases). The CDR3 length is 13 residues. Germline V lookup: CDR1 MNHEY, CDR2 SMNVEV (reference sequence). The V gene lost 5 bases and the J gene lost 7 bases, with 12 bases spanning the gap. The CDR3 DNA follows: TGTGCCAGCAGTCAAGGGGGGCTGCAGCCCCAGCATTTT. Residues: CASSQGGLQPQHF.

The table lists this clonotype with many counts. This chain uses TRBV2 with TRBJ1-1; no clear D. Trimming pared 10 bases from V and 1 base from J, leaving 22 bases between. CDR1 is SNHLY and CDR2 is FYNNEI in the germline V gene. CDR3 length: 16 amino acids. DNA for the CDR3: TGTGCCATCGTCGTGCGAGGCGCGTCGAGGAACACTGAAGCTTTCTTT. Translation gives CAIVVRGASRNTEAFF.

The V call is TRBV4-3, the J call TRBJ2-1; no firm D call. The CDR3 is 13 residues long. Germline V gene data show CDR1 as LGHNA and CDR2 as YSLEER. V was shortened by 0 bases and J by 7 bases, with 7 bases between the two germline ends. CDR3 bases: TGCGCCAGCAGCCAAGATCCCGGAAATGAGCAGTTCTTC. Its translation is CASSQDPGNEQFF.

The chain has TRBV9 and TRBJ2-3, with 7 bases identical to TRBD2. Germline V lookup: CDR1 SGDLS, CDR2 YYNGEE. The CDR3 loop spans 14 amino acids. The J segment lost 0 bases and the V segment lost 3 bases, leaving 1 base of the junction unmatched. CDR3 bases: TGTGCCAGCAGCGGTAGCGGGAGCACAGATACGCAGTATTTT. Translation: CASSGSGSTDTQYF.

This clonotype was found many times. The rearrangement links TRBV7-9 to TRBJ2-3; 9 nucleotides agree with TRBD2. CDR1 and CDR2 (germline): SEHNR, FQNEAQ (reference sequence). The trim removed 5 bases at V and 4 bases at J, leaving 7 bases unmatched. This CDR3 spans 15 amino acids. The CDR3 nucleotides read TGTGCCAGCAGCCCCCTAGGCGGGGGGGCAGATACGCAGTATTTT. Protein product: CASSPLGGGADTQYF. The full variable domain, its missing parts supplied by reference TRBV7-9 and TRBJ2-3, is DTGVSQNPRHKITKRGQNVTFRCDPISEHNRLYWYRQTLGQGPEFLTYFQNEAQLEKSRLLSDRFSAERPKGSFSTLEIQRTEQGDSAMYLCASSPLGGGADTQYFGPGTRLTVL.

The V call is TRBV4-3, the J call TRBJ2-1; 8 positions agree with TRBD2. Losses at the gene ends were 1 base for V and 5 bases for J; bases not matched to a gene: 7. Germline assignment: CDR1 LGHNA and CDR2 YSLEER. This CDR3 region has 16 residues. CDR3 nucleotide sequence: TGCGCCAGCAGCCAAGCCGGGGGGGCCGGCCACAATGAGCAGTTCTTC. This gives the protein CASSQAGGAGHNEQFF.

In its sample, this clonotype was seen many times. The gene calls are TRBV28 and TRBJ2-7; D possibly corresponds to TRBD1 (5 bases). The V and J ends lost 6 bases and 3 bases respectively, with 15 bases between them. This CDR3 is 14 amino acids long. Germline V gene data show CDR1 as MDHEN and CDR2 as SYDVKM. The CDR3 reads CASSLHVTGYEQYF. In DNA, the CDR3 is TGTGCCAGCAGCCTACACGTCACAGGCTACGAGCAGTACTTC.

This chain uses TRBV27 with TRBJ2-7; D uncertain. V lost 3 bases and J 3 bases, leaving 9 bases between the germline ends. There are 13 residues in the CDR3. Germline assignment: CDR1 MNHEY and CDR2 SMNVEV (reference sequence). The CDR3 DNA sequence: TGTGCCAGCAGTTTTGGGCAGCACTACGAGCAGTACTTC. This translates into CASSFGQHYEQYF.

This clonotype came up a few times. The V and J genes are TRBV7-8 and TRBJ2-2, with 8 bases matching TRBD1. V lost 4 bases to trimming and J lost 4 bases; unmatched junction nucleotides: 8. This CDR3 spans 16 amino acids. From germline, CDR1 is SGHVS and CDR2 FQNEAQ. CDR3 nucleotides: TGTGCCAGCAGCTCCGGACAGGGTTGGGGCACCGGGGAGCTGTTTTTT. It translates to CASSSGQGWGTGELFF. Full variable domain (rest looked up from reference TRBV7-8 and TRBJ2-2): GAGVSQSPRYKVAKRGQDVALRCDPISGHVSLFWYQQALGQGPEFLTYFQNEAQLDKSGLPSDRFFAERPEGSVSTLKIQRTQQEDSAVYLCASSSGQGWGTGELFFGEGSRLTVL.

This clonotype appeared many times. This chain links TRBV5-1 with TRBJ2-3; 8 nucleotides agree with TRBD2. CDR1 is SGHRS and CDR2 is YFSETQ in the germline V gene. J gave up 3 bases and V 5 bases, and 11 bases lay outside the gene matches. The CDR3 is 16 amino acids. DNA for the CDR3: TGCGCCAGCAGTTCCGCGGCTAGCGGGCCTACAGATACGCAGTATTTT. The encoded protein is CASSSAASGPTDTQYF.

This clonotype was observed many times. The chain couples TRBV7-9 to TRBJ2-5; possible D gene TRBD2, 7 bases. CDR1 SEHNR and CDR2 FQNEAQ come from the germline V gene (reference sequence). The CDR3 covers 14 residues. Trimming shortened V by 4 bases and J by 4 bases, and 13 bases separated the two germline ends. CDR3 sequence reads: CASSSRGGGETQYF. Here the CDR3 DNA reads TGTGCCAGCAGCTCGAGGGGGGGAGGAGAGACCCAGTACTTC. Drawing the rest from reference TRBV7-9 and TRBJ2-5, the complete variable domain is DTGVSQNPRHKITKRGQNVTFRCDPISEHNRLYWYRQTLGQGPEFLTYFQNEAQLEKSRLLSDRFSAERPKGSFSTLEIQRTEQGDSAMYLCASSSRGGGETQYFGPGTRLLVL.

With respect to this clonotype: One end of the junction fails to match germline, which may point to a read error. The chain links TRBV7-6 to TRBJ2-7, with D hard to call. Germline-derived CDR1 and CDR2 are SGHVS and FNYEAQ. The CDR3 has 13 residues. The CDR3 here is CASGLPGSYEQYF. The CDR3, as DNA: TGTGCCAGCGGCTTACCCGGATCCTACGAGCAGTACTTC.

The sample holds many counts of this clonotype. The chain is built from TRBV28 and TRBJ2-7, with D perhaps TRBD2 (6 bases). Germline V lookup: CDR1 MDHEN, CDR2 SYDVKM. CDR3 length: 14 residues. The germline V and J ends were trimmed by 5 bases and 3 bases, with 14 bases remaining between them. DNA of the CDR3: TGTGCCAGCAGTCGCAGTGCCGGGAGCTACGAGCAGTACTTC. Translated: CASSRSAGSYEQYF.

The sample holds a few counts of this clonotype. This rearrangement joins TRBV7-9 to TRBJ2-2; a weak D match, TRBD2 (6 bases). Germline values: CDR1 SEHNR, CDR2 FQNEAQ (reference sequence). Trimming took 5 bases from V and 4 from J, leaving 14 bases between them. This CDR3 has 15 residues. This CDR3 is CASSRPRDSTGELFF. The CDR3 nucleotides read TGTGCCAGCAGCCGGCCCCGGGACTCCACCGGGGAGCTGTTTTTT.

This clonotype has just a few counts. This chain joins TRBV27 and TRBJ2-1; D ambiguous. The CDR3 runs to 17 residues. Germline CDR1 MNHEY, CDR2 SMNVEV (reference sequence). Trimming pared 4 bases from V and 0 bases from J, leaving 16 bases between. The CDR3 loop reads CASSSPISKYSYNEQFF. The CDR3 nucleotides read TGTGCCAGCAGTTCTCCGATCTCTAAATACTCCTACAATGAGCAGTTCTTC.

Comments on this clonotype: Sequence at one end of the junction differs from germline and may be a read error. The V gene is TRBV9, the J gene TRBJ1-6; 7 positions agree with TRBD1. This CDR3 has 17 amino acids. Germline V gene data show CDR1 as SGDLS and CDR2 as YYNGEE. This CDR3 reads CAGSQDATGVGGSPLHF. CDR3 nucleotide sequence: TGTGCCGGCAGCCAGGACGCTACAGGGGTTGGGGGTTCACCCCTCCACTTT.

This clonotype has at least ten counts. The chain is built from TRBV13 and TRBJ2-3; 9 nucleotides agree with TRBD2. J gave up 0 bases and V 1 base, and 5 bases lay outside the gene matches. CDR3 length: 17 amino acids. CDR1 is PRHDT and CDR2 is FYEKMQ in the germline V gene (reference sequence). The chain's CDR3 is CASSLVTSGASTDTQYF. DNA for the CDR3: TGTGCCAGCAGCTTAGTGACTAGCGGAGCTAGCACAGATACGCAGTATTTT.

This clonotype was counted many times. The V call is TRBV5-5, the J call TRBJ2-3; D tentatively reads TRBD1 or TRBD2 (6 bases each). The CDR3 has 15 residues. Germline CDR1 is SGHKS and CDR2 is YYEKEE (reference sequence). The V gene lost 1 base and the J gene lost 2 bases, with 11 bases spanning the gap. The CDR3 sequence is CASSLFRGVTDTQYF. The CDR3 DNA reads TGTGCCAGCAGCTTGTTTAGGGGGGTCACAGATACGCAGTATTTT. Together with reference TRBV5-5 and TRBJ2-3, the CDR3 gives the full variable domain: DAGVTQSPTHLIKTRGQQVTLRCSPISGHKSVSWYQQVLGQGPQFIFQYYEKEERGRGNFPDRFSARQFPNYSSELNVNALLLGDSALYLCASSLFRGVTDTQYFGPGTRLTVL.

This clonotype came up many times. V gene TRBV6-5 combines with J gene TRBJ1-2, with D hard to call. V gave up 3 bases and J gave up 8 bases, with 10 bases separating them. Germline CDR1 MNHEY, CDR2 SVGAGI. This CDR3 has 12 amino acids. CDR3 DNA sequence: TGTGCCAGCAGTTATGGGCCTTTCGGCTACACCTTC. It yields the protein CASSYGPFGYTF.